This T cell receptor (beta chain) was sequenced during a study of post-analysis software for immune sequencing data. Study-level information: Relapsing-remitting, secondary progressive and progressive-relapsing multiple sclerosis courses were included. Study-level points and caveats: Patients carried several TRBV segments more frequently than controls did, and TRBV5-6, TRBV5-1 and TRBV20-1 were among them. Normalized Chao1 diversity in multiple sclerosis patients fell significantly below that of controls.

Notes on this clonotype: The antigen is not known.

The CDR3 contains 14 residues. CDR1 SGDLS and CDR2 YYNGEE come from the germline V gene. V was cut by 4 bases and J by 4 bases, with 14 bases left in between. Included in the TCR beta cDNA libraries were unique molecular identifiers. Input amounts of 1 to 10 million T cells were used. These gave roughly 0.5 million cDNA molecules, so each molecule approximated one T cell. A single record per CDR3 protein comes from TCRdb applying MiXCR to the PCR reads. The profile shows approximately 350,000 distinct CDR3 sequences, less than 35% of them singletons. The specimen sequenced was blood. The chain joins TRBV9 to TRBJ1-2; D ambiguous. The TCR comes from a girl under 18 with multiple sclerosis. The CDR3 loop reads CASSPLNSAYGYTF. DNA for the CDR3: TGTGCCAGCAGCCCCCTGAACAGCGCCTATGGCTACACCTTC.